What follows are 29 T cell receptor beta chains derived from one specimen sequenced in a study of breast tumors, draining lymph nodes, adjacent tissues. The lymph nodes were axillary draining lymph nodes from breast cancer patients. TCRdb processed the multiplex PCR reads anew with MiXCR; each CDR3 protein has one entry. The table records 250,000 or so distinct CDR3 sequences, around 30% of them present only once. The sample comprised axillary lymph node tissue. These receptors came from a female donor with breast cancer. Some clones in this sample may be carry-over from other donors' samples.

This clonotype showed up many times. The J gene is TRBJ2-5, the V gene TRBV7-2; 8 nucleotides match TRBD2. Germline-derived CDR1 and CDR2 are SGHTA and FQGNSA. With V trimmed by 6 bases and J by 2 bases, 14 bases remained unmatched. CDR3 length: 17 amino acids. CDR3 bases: TGTGCCAGCAGTCCAAGGTTGGCGGGGGGTACTCAAGAGACCCAGTACTTC. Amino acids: CASSPRLAGGTQETQYF. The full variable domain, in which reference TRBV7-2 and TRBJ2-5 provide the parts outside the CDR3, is GAGVSQSPSNKVTEKGKDVELRCDPISGHTALYWYRQSLGQGLEFLIYFQGNSAPDKSGLPSDRFSAERTGGSVSTLTIQRTQQEDSAVYLCASSPRLAGGTQETQYFGPGTRLLVL.

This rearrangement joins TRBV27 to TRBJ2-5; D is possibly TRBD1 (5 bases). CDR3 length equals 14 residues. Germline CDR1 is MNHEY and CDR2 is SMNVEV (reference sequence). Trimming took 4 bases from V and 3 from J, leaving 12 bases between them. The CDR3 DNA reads TGTGCCAGCAGTTCTCCAGCCAGGGAAGAGACCCAGTACTTC. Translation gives CASSSPAREETQYF.

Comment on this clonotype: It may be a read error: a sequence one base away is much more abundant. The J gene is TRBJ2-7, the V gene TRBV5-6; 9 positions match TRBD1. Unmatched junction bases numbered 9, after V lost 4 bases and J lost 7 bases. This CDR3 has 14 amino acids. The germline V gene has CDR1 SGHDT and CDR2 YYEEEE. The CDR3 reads CASSNLRGTGEQYF. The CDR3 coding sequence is TGTGCCAGCAGCAATTTACGGGGGACAGGGGAGCAGTACTTC.

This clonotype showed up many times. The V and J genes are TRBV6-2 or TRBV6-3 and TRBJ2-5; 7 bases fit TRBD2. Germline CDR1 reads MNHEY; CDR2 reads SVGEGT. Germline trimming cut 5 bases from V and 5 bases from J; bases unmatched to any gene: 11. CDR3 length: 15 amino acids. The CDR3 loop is CASSTPGLKRETQYF. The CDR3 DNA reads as TGTGCCAGCAGTACACCGGGACTAAAAAGGGAGACCCAGTACTTC.

The CDR3 coding sequence is TGTGCCAGCAGGGCGGGGGCAGATACGCAGTATTTT. It yields the protein CASRAGADTQYF. The rearrangement joins TRBV2 to TRBJ2-3; TRBD2 matches at 7 bases. The CDR3 extends over 12 amino acids. The V gene's germline CDR1 is SNHLY and CDR2 FYNNEI. The V segment lost 6 bases and the J segment 4 bases; nucleotides outside the gene matches: 1.

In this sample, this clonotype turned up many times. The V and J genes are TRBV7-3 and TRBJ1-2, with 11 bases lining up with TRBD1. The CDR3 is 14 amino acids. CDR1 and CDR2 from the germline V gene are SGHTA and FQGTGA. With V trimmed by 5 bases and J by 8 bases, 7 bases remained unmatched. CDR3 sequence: CASSPGTGGSGYTF. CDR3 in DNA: TGTGCCAGCAGCCCAGGGACAGGGGGTTCAGGCTACACCTTC.

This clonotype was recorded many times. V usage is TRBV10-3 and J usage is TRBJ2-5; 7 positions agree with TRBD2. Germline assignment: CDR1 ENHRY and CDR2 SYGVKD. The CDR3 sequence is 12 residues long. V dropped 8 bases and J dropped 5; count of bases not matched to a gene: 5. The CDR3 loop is CAIGQGGETQYF. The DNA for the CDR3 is TGTGCCATCGGCCAGGGAGGGGAGACCCAGTACTTC.

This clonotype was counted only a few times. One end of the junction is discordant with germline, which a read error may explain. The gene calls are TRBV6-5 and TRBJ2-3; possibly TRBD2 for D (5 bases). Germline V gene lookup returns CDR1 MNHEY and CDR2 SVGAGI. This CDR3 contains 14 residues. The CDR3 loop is CASSSGLYTNTQYF. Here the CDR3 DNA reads TGTGCCAGCAGCTCCGGACTCTACACAAATACGCAGTATTTT.

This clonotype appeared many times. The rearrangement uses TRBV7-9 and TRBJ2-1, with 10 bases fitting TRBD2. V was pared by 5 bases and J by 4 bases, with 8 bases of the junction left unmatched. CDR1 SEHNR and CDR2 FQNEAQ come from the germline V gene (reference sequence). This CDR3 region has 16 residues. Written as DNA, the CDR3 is TGTGCCAGCAGCCCCAAGACTAGCGGGCATTACAATGAGCAGTTCTTC. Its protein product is CASSPKTSGHYNEQFF.

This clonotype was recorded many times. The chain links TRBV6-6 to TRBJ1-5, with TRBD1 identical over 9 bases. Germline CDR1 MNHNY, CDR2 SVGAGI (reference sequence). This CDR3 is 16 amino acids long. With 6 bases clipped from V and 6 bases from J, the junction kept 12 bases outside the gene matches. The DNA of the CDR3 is TGTGCCAGCAGAACAACAGGGGGCGCAGGGGGTCAGCCCCAGCATTTT. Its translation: CASRTTGGAGGQPQHF.

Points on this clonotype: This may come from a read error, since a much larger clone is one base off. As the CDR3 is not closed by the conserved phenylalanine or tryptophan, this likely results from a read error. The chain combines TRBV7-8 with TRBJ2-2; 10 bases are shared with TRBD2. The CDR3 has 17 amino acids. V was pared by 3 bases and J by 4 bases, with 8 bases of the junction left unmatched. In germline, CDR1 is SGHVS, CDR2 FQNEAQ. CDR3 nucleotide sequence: TGTGCCAGCAGCTTTTTTTTGTTAGCGGGAGGCACCGGGGAGCTGTTTCTT. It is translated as CASSFFLLAGGTGELFL.

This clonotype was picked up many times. CDR3 amino acids: CASSHPDRGQVIGGEKLFF. The CDR3 DNA follows: TGTGCCAGCAGCCATCCCGATCGGGGACAAGTCATTGGAGGTGAAAAACTGTTTTTT. V and J are TRBV14 and TRBJ1-4; maybe TRBD1 (6 bases). There are 19 residues in the CDR3. V lost 3 bases and J 7 bases, leaving 27 bases between the germline ends. Germline CDR1 and CDR2: SGHDN and FVKESK.

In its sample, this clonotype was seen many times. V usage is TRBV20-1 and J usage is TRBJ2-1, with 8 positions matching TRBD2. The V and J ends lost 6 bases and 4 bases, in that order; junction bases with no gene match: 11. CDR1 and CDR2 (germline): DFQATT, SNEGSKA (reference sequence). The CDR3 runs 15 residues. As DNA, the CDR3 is TGCAGTGCCCCCGGTTATAGCGGGATTTACAATGAGCAGTTCTTC. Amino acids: CSAPGYSGIYNEQFF.

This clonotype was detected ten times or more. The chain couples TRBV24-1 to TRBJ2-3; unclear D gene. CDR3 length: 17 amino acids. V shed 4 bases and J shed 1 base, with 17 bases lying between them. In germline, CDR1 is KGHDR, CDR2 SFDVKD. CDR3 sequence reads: CATSETHGLKGTDTQYF. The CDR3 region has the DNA TGTGCCACCAGTGAAACCCATGGGCTCAAGGGCACAGATACGCAGTATTTT.

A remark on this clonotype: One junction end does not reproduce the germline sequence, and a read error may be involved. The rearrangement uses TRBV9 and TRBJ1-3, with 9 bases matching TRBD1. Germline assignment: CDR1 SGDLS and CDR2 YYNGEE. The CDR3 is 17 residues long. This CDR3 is CASSVRTGQGSGNTVYF. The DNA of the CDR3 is TGTGCCAGCAGCGTGCGAACGGGACAGGGTTCTGGAAACACCGTATATTTC. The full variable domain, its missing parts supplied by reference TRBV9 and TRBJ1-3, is DSGVTQTPKHLITATGQRVTLRCSPRSGDLSVYWYQQSLDQGLQFLIQYYNGEERAKGNILERFSAQQFPDLHSELNLSSLELGDSALYFCASSVRTGQGSGNTVYFGEGSWLTVV.

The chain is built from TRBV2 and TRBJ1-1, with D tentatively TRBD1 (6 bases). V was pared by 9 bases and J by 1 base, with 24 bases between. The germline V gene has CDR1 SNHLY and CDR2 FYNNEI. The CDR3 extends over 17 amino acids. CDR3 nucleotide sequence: TGTGCCAGTCCTTCTAGACAGGCCCGGTACGGGAACACTGAAGCTTTCTTT. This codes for CASPSRQARYGNTEAFF.

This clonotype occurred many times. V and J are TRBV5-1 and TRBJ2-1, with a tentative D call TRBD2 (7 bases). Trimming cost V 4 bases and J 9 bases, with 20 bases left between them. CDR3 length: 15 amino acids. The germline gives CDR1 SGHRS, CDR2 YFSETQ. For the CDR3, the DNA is TGCGCCAGCAGCCTTAACCGGGGGGCGGTTGGTGAGCAGTTCTTC. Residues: CASSLNRGAVGEQFF. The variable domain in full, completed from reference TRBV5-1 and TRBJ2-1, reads KAGVTQTPRYLIKTRGQQVTLSCSPISGHRSVSWYQQTPGQGLQFLFEYFSETQRNKGNFPGRFSGRQFSNSRSEMNVSTLELGDSALYLCASSLNRGAVGEQFFGPGTRLTVL.

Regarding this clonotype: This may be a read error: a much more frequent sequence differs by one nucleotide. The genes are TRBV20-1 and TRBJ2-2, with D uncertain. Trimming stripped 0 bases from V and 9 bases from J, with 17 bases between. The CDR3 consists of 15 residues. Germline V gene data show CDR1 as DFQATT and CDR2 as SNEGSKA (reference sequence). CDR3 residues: CSARDRDRVARELFF. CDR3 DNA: TGCAGTGCTAGAGATCGAGATAGGGTCGCCCGGGAGCTGTTTTTT.

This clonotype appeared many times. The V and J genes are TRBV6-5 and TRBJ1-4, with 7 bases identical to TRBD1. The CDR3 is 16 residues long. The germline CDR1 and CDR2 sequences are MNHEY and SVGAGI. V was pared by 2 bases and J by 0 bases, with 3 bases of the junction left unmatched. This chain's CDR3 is CASSYGQESTNEKLFF. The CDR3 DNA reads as TGTGCCAGCAGTTACGGACAGGAATCAACTAATGAAAAACTGTTTTTT.

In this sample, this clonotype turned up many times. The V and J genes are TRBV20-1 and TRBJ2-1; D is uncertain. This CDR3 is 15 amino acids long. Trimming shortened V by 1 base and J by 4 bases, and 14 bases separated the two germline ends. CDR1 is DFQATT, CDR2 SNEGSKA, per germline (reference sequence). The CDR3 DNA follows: TGCAGTGCTAGAGGGGGAAGATGGAAGTACAATGAGCAGTTCTTC. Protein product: CSARGGRWKYNEQFF.

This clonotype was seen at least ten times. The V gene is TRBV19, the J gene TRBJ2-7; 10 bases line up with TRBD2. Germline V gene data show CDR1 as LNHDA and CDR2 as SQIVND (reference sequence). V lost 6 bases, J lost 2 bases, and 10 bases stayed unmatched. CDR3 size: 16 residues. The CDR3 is CASSRSGTSETYEQYF. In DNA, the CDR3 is TGTGCCAGTAGCCGATCCGGGACTAGCGAGACCTACGAGCAGTACTTC. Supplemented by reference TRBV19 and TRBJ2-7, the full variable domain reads DGGITQSPKYLFRKEGQNVTLSCEQNLNHDAMYWYRQDPGQGLRLIYYSQIVNDFQKGDIAEGYSVSREKKESFPLTVTSAQKNPTAFYLCASSRSGTSETYEQYFGPGTRLTVT.

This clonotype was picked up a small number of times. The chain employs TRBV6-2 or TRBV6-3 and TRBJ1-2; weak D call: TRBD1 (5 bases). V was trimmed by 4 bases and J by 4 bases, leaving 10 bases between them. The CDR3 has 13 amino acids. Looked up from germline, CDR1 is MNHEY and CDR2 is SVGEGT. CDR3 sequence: CASSFQGTYGYTF. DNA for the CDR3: TGTGCCAGCAGTTTTCAGGGAACCTATGGCTACACCTTC.

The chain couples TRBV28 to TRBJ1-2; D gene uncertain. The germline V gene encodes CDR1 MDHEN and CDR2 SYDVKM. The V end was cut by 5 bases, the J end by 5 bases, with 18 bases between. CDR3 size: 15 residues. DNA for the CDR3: TGTGCCAGCAGTCCACTACCAGGCCTCCTATATGGCTACACCTTC. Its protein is CASSPLPGLLYGYTF.

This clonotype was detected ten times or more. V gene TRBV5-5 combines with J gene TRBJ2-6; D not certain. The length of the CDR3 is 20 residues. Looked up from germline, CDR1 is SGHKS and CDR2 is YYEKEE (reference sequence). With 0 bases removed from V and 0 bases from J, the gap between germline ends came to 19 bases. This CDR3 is CASSLVPTQRSSSGANVLTF. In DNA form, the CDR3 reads TGTGCCAGCAGCTTGGTGCCCACACAACGGTCGAGCTCTGGGGCCAACGTCCTGACTTTC.

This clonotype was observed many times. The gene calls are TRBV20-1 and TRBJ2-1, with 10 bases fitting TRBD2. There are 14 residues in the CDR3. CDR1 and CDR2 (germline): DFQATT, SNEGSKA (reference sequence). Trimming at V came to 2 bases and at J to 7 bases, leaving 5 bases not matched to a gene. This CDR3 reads CSARWLAGDNEQFF. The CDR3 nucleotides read TGCAGTGCTAGATGGCTAGCGGGAGATAATGAGCAGTTCTTC.

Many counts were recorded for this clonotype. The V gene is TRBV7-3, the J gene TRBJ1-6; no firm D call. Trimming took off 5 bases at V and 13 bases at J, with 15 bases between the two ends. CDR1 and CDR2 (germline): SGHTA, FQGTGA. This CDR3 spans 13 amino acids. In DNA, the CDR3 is TGTGCCAGCAGCCCAGATCAAGGTCGTCCCCTCCACTTT. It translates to CASSPDQGRPLHF.

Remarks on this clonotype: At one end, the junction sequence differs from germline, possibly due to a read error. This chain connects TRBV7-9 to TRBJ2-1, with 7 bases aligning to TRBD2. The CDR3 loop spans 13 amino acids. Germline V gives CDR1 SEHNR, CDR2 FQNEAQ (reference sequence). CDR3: CASSPTSGNEQPF. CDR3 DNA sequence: TGTGCCAGCAGCCCAACGAGCGGGAATGAGCAGCCCTTC. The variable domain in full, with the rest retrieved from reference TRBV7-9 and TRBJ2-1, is DTGVSQNPRHKITKRGQNVTFRCDPISEHNRLYWYRQTLGQGPEFLTYFQNEAQLEKSRLLSDRFSAERPKGSFSTLEIQRTEQGDSAMYLCASSPTSGNEQPFGPGTRLTVL.

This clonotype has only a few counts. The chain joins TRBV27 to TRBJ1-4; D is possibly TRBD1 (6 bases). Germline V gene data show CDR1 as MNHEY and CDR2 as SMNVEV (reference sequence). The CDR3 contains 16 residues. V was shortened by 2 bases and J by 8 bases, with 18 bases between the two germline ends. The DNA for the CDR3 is TGTGCCAGCAGTTTACTGGACAGTGGGCCGGGGGAAAAACTGTTTTTT. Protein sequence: CASSLLDSGPGEKLFF. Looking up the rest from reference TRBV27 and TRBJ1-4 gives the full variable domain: EAQVTQNPRYLITVTGKKLTVTCSQNMNHEYMSWYRQDPGLGLRQIYYSMNVEVTDKGDVPEGYKVSRKEKRNFPLILESPSPNQTSLYFCASSLLDSGPGEKLFFGSGTQLSVL.

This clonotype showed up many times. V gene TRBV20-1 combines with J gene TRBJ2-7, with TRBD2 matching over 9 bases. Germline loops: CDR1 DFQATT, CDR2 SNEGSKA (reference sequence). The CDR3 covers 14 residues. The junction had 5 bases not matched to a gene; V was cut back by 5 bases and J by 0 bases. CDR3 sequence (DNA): TGCAGTGCTCGGACTAGCGTCTACTCCTACGAGCAGTACTTC. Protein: CSARTSVYSYEQYF.